The 31 T cell receptor beta chains listed next were all sequenced from one sample in a study of blood T cells in healthy people across ages. Using a J-beta primer mix together with a sample-barcoded 5' primer, a second PCR was run for about 6 to 12 cycles. TCRdb re-called the 5' RACE reads through MiXCR, storing one row per CDR3 protein. This table has roughly 800,000 distinct CDR3 sequences, about 25% appearing once. Separately, the same data were catalogued under a study of T cells of mothers and their children.

What was sequenced was blood. All receptors come from a boy aged 10-17 years in good health.

Many counts were recorded for this clonotype. The CDR3 coding sequence is TGCAGTCTAGTGGGCGGGGGGCCAGGAGAGACCCAGTACTTC. Protein sequence: CSLVGGGPGETQYF. The chain recombines TRBV20-1 with TRBJ2-5; 8 nucleotides agree with TRBD2. Per the germline V gene, CDR1 is DFQATT and CDR2 is SNEGSKA (reference sequence). V shed 8 bases and J 4 bases; nucleotides not matched to a gene: 12. The CDR3 has 14 residues.

The chain has TRBV6-1 and TRBJ2-3; 8 nucleotides line up with TRBD1. This CDR3 spans 14 amino acids. After removal of 6 bases from V and 2 bases from J, the junction contained 4 bases not matched to a gene. Germline V gene data show CDR1 as MNHNS and CDR2 as SASEGT. The CDR3 loop reads CASRRTGFTDTQYF. The CDR3 region has the DNA TGTGCCAGCAGGAGGACAGGGTTCACAGATACGCAGTATTTT.

The CDR3, as DNA: TGCGCCAGCAGCCAAGTGCCTTCGGTTGACAGGGACTCCTACGAGCAGTACTTC. Translating gives CASSQVPSVDRDSYEQYF. This chain joins TRBV4-1 and TRBJ2-7; 7 positions agree with TRBD1. This CDR3 contains 18 residues. J was trimmed by 0 bases and V by 1 base; bases with no gene match: 12. Germline lookup yields CDR1 MGHRA and CDR2 YSYEKL.

The DNA of the CDR3 is TGTGCCAGCAGGTTAAGGCCATTATATAATTCACCCCTCCACTTT. This encodes CASRLRPLYNSPLHF. V is TRBV7-2 and J is TRBJ1-6; no firm D call. CDR3 length equals 15 residues. The V end lost 6 bases, the J end lost 4 bases, and 13 bases lay between the germline ends. CDR1 SGHTA and CDR2 FQGNSA come from the germline V gene.

The chain uses TRBV10-3 and TRBJ1-5; 9 nucleotides match TRBD1. The CDR3 has 15 residues. The germline gives CDR1 ENHRY, CDR2 SYGVKD. Germline trimming cut 5 bases from V and 0 bases from J; bases unmatched to any gene: 2. CDR3 nucleotide sequence: TGTGCCATCAGTAGGACAGGGGATAGCAATCAGCCCCAGCATTTT. Translation: CAISRTGDSNQPQHF.

The chain joins TRBV6-2 or TRBV6-3 to TRBJ2-7, with 7 positions matching TRBD1. The V segment lost 4 bases and the J segment 3 bases; nucleotides outside the gene matches: 15. Germline loops: CDR1 MNHEY, CDR2 SVGEGT. The length of the CDR3 is 17 residues. The CDR3 spells CASSSSIDRVLGYEQYF. In nucleotides, the CDR3 is TGTGCCAGCAGTTCCTCCATTGACAGGGTTCTGGGCTACGAGCAGTACTTC.

This clonotype was seen a handful of times. V and J are TRBV12-3 or TRBV12-4 and TRBJ1-2, with D possibly TRBD1 on 6 matching bases. V gave up 6 bases and J gave up 4 bases, with 12 bases separating them. CDR3 length: 13 residues. DNA of the CDR3: TGTGCCAGCAGACATGACAGGCGCTATGGCTACACCTTC. Amino acid sequence: CASRHDRRYGYTF.

The V and J genes are TRBV6-5 and TRBJ1-1, with no clear D. The V end lost 0 bases, the J end lost 6 bases, and 11 bases lay between the germline ends. This CDR3 spans 14 amino acids. Germline V gene lookup returns CDR1 MNHEY and CDR2 SVGAGI. The CDR3 nucleotides read TGTGCCAGCAGTTACTCCTTCGGTAGACCTGAAGCTTTCTTT. It yields the protein CASSYSFGRPEAFF.

This sequence joins TRBV7-2 and TRBJ2-5, with 7 bases lining up with TRBD1. The DNA end is a closer match to TRBJ2-1, so the J assignment may be wrong. CDR3 size: 16 residues. In germline, CDR1 is SGHTA, CDR2 FQGNSA. The CDR3 reads CASSLEGQVGYNEQFF. CDR3 nucleotides: TGTGCCAGCAGCTTAGAAGGACAGGTTGGCTACAATGAGCAGTTCTTC.

This clonotype was seen only once. This sequence joins TRBV12-3 or TRBV12-4 and TRBJ2-1; 9 bases fit TRBD1. V shed 6 bases, J shed 4 bases, and the junction held 7 bases outside the gene matches. CDR3 length equals 15 residues. The chain's CDR3 is CASRKRQGEYNEQFF. The CDR3 DNA reads as TGTGCCAGCAGAAAAAGACAGGGGGAATACAATGAGCAGTTCTTC.

At least ten counts were recorded for this clonotype. The rearrangement joins TRBV15 to TRBJ2-4; D not certain. V lost 0 bases, J lost 5 bases, and 11 bases lay in between. This CDR3 comprises 15 residues. Germline CDR1 and CDR2: LNHNV and YYDKDF (reference sequence). In nucleotides, the CDR3 is TGTGCCACCAGCAGAGATCCGGCGTTCCAAAACATTCAGTACTTC. This codes for CATSRDPAFQNIQYF.

Judged by abundance, this clonotype is medium-sized (0.01 to 0.1%). V and J are TRBV7-9 and TRBJ1-2; no clear D. This CDR3 is 16 amino acids long. Germline CDR1 is SEHNR and CDR2 is FQNEAQ (reference sequence). V lost 5 bases and J lost 4, with 20 bases in between. The CDR3, as DNA: TGTGCCAGCAGCCCGAGCGGGCAGGTGGGAACCTATGGCTACACCTTC. Protein sequence: CASSPSGQVGTYGYTF.

There are a few counts of this clonotype. The CDR3 coding sequence is TGCGCCAGCAGCCACTCGCCTAAAACTTACGAGCAGTACTTC. Residues: CASSHSPKTYEQYF. The J gene is TRBJ2-7, the V gene TRBV4-1, with D unclear. Germline values: CDR1 MGHRA, CDR2 YSYEKL. V shed 3 bases and J shed 4 bases, with 13 bases lying between them. This CDR3 spans 14 amino acids.

This clonotype appeared a few times. The chain links TRBV4-2 to TRBJ2-2, with D tentatively TRBD2 (6 bases). There are 16 residues in the CDR3. Trimming removed 1 base from V and 7 bases from J, with 16 bases in between. Looked up from germline, CDR1 is LGHNA and CDR2 is YNFKEQ. The CDR3 DNA sequence: TGTGCCAGCAGCCAAGTCTACGCCGGGACTGGCGGGGAGCTGTTTTTT. Translation: CASSQVYAGTGGELFF.

V and J are TRBV7-2 and TRBJ2-1; a weak D match, TRBD2 (6 bases). The V gene lost 5 bases and the J gene lost 4 bases, with 15 bases spanning the gap. This CDR3 has 15 residues. Germline V gene data show CDR1 as SGHTA and CDR2 as FQGNSA. CDR3 sequence: CASSPLWGEYNEQFF. The CDR3 nucleotides read TGTGCCAGCAGCCCCTTGTGGGGGGAATACAATGAGCAGTTCTTC.

This sequence joins TRBV20-1 and TRBJ2-1; D is perhaps TRBD1 (6 bases). The closer fit of TRBJ2-7 to the DNA end suggests the J call may be wrong. Per the germline V gene, CDR1 is DFQATT and CDR2 is SNEGSKA (reference sequence). This CDR3 has 16 residues. CDR3 region: CSARDPTTGAYGEQYF. In DNA form, the CDR3 reads TGCAGTGCTAGAGACCCTACGACAGGAGCCTACGGCGAGCAGTACTTC.

There are a few counts of this clonotype. J is TRBJ2-1 and V is TRBV12-3 or TRBV12-4, with 8 bases lining up with TRBD2. This CDR3 has 16 amino acids. The V and J ends lost 1 base and 6 bases, in that order; junction bases with no gene match: 8. The CDR3: CASSLVPGLASNEQFF. CDR3 nucleotides: TGTGCCAGCAGTTTAGTCCCAGGACTAGCCTCCAATGAGCAGTTCTTC.

The chain joins TRBV6-1 to TRBJ2-7; TRBD1 might be the D (5 bases). In germline, CDR1 is MNHNS, CDR2 SASEGT. Trimming left V 8 bases short and J 3 bases short, with 14 bases between. CDR3 length equals 13 residues. CDR3 residues: CASQVRGSYEQYF. Written as DNA, the CDR3 is TGTGCCAGCCAAGTTAGGGGAAGCTACGAGCAGTACTTC.

V and J are TRBV7-2 and TRBJ2-2; 9 bases map to TRBD2. This CDR3 spans 17 amino acids. Germline V gene sequence: CDR1 SGHTA, CDR2 FQGNSA. V was clipped by 1 base and J by 2 bases; unmatched bases: 5. CDR3 nucleotides: TGTGCCAGCAGCTTAGTATCTAGCGGGATCAACACCGGGGAGCTGTTTTTT. Translated, it gives CASSLVSSGINTGELFF.

V and J are TRBV20-1 and TRBJ1-1, with a tentative D call TRBD1 (6 bases). The CDR3 runs 11 residues. V lost 6 bases and J lost 5, with 10 bases in between. Per germline, CDR1 DFQATT and CDR2 SNEGSKA (reference sequence). CDR3 coding DNA: TGCAGTGCGGCAGGGGATACTGAAGCTTTCTTT. It translates to CSAAGDTEAFF.

This clonotype was recorded a few times. The chain links TRBV20-1 to TRBJ2-1; 9 bases match TRBD1. The J call is uncertain, as TRBJ2-5 better fits the DNA end. Germline assignment: CDR1 DFQATT and CDR2 SNEGSKA (reference sequence). There are 14 residues in the CDR3. The DNA for the CDR3 is TGCAGTGCTAGAGACCTACAGGGGGCAGAGACCCAGTACTTC. This translates into CSARDLQGAETQYF.

This sequence joins TRBV6-2 or TRBV6-3 and TRBJ2-7; D not resolved. The V and J ends lost 8 bases and 0 bases respectively, with 20 bases between them. CDR3 length: 16 residues. Germline loops: CDR1 MNHEY, CDR2 SVGEGT. The chain's CDR3 is CASLPEGPLGSYEQYF. In DNA, the CDR3 is TGTGCCAGCCTCCCGGAAGGACCTCTTGGCTCCTACGAGCAGTACTTC.

The V and J genes are TRBV7-2 and TRBJ2-1, with 9 bases lining up with TRBD1. In germline, CDR1 is SGHTA, CDR2 FQGNSA. This CDR3 has 17 residues. With V trimmed by 0 bases and J by 8 bases, 11 bases remained unmatched. CDR3 in DNA: TGTGCCAGCAGCTTAGCAGTGAGGGACAGGGTTACAGATGAGCAGTTCTTC. As protein: CASSLAVRDRVTDEQFF.

This clonotype has just a few counts. The junction departs from the called germline gene at one end, perhaps through a read error. The rearrangement links TRBV20-1 to TRBJ1-6; maybe TRBD1 (6 bases). This CDR3 spans 16 amino acids. CDR1 and CDR2 (germline): DFQATT, SNEGSKA (reference sequence). In DNA form, the CDR3 reads TGCAGTGCTAGAGAAGGGGGGCGGGCGGTCAATTCACCCCTCTACTTT. Protein product: CSAREGGRAVNSPLYF.

This clonotype turned up a few times. The chain carries TRBV6-5 and TRBJ2-7; 8 positions agree with TRBD1. The CDR3 runs to 16 residues. The ends lost 5 bases at V and 4 bases at J; junction bases unmatched: 13. Germline V gene lookup returns CDR1 MNHEY and CDR2 SVGAGI. This chain's CDR3 is CASSNPVRTGKYEQYF. The CDR3 coding sequence is TGTGCCAGCAGTAACCCAGTCCGGACAGGGAAATACGAGCAGTACTTC.

There are a few counts of this clonotype. This chain connects TRBV27 to TRBJ2-2; the match to TRBD1 covers 9 bases. Germline loops: CDR1 MNHEY, CDR2 SMNVEV (reference sequence). The V gene end was trimmed by 3 bases and the J gene end by 6 bases; junction bases not matched to a gene: 5. The CDR3 spans 15 residues. The CDR3 DNA reads as TGTGCCAGCAGTTTGGGACAGGGTGGGGCCGGGGAGCTGTTTTTT. Its translation is CASSLGQGGAGELFF.

This clonotype was observed a few times. The V and J genes are TRBV20-1 and TRBJ2-1, with a weak D call TRBD1 (5 bases). Germline assignment: CDR1 DFQATT and CDR2 SNEGSKA (reference sequence). This CDR3 has 11 amino acids. V was trimmed by 5 bases and J by 9 bases, leaving 11 bases between them. CDR3 sequence reads: CSARWGVEQFF. The CDR3 DNA sequence: TGCAGTGCTCGTTGGGGCGTTGAGCAGTTCTTC.

In its sample, this clonotype was seen a few times. The V call is TRBV29-1, the J call TRBJ2-5; 9 nucleotides align to TRBD1. The J call is uncertain, as TRBJ2-7 better fits the DNA end. Germline assignment: CDR1 SQVTM and CDR2 ANQGSEA. This CDR3 has 15 residues. The CDR3 nucleotides are TGCAGCGTTGTAGAGATGACAGGGGGTTTCTACGAGCAGTACTTC. Translation gives CSVVEMTGGFYEQYF.

This clonotype turned up a few times. The rearrangement links TRBV9 to TRBJ2-7; 8 bases are shared with TRBD2. The CDR3 has 15 residues. Trimming at V came to 4 bases and at J to 3 bases, leaving 9 bases not matched to a gene. Germline loops: CDR1 SGDLS, CDR2 YYNGEE. The CDR3 loop is CASSPNSGNGYEQYF. Here the CDR3 DNA reads TGTGCCAGCAGCCCAAATAGCGGGAACGGCTACGAGCAGTACTTC.

The genes are TRBV12-3 or TRBV12-4 and TRBJ2-1; TRBD2 matches 10 bases. Trimming at V came to 5 bases and at J to 8 bases, leaving 9 bases not matched to a gene. The CDR3 is 15 amino acids. The CDR3 spells CASSRTSGEYDEQFF. As DNA, the CDR3 is TGTGCCAGCAGTCGAACTAGCGGGGAATACGATGAGCAGTTCTTC.

This clonotype was seen only a few times. The chain has TRBV7-9 and TRBJ2-5; perhaps TRBD1 as D (6 bases). With 5 bases removed from V and 1 base from J, the gap between germline ends came to 14 bases. Germline CDR1 and CDR2: SEHNR and FQNEAQ (reference sequence). CDR3 length equals 15 residues. This CDR3 is CASSPRTDLQETQYF. Here the CDR3 DNA reads TGTGCCAGCAGCCCACGGACAGACCTCCAAGAGACCCAGTACTTC.